The 7 T cell receptor beta chains presented below share a single source sample, sequenced in a study of Ad26.COV2.S vaccination and SARS-CoV-2 variants. Assay: immunoSEQ multiplex PCR; the TCRdb copy retains only in-frame clones and omits some. Counted here are 350,000 to 500,000 clones, roughly 89% occurring once; the ten biggest clones make up roughly 2.5%. Treatment described: roughly 18 received Ad26.COV2.S at low or high dose, single or two shots; roughly five received placebo; per-sample allocation not given. Sampling took place 63 days after the first vaccine or placebo injection. Sequencing was performed on peripheral blood, taken in a trial of Ad26.COV2.S vaccine versus placebo. Receptors were obtained from a person aged 18 to 59 who received the Ad26.COV2.S COVID-19 vaccine or a placebo.

This clone has only a few counts. The genes are TRBV11-3 and TRBJ1-1, with TRBD1 as a possible D gene (5 bases). The CDR3 is 13 residues long. Germline lookup yields CDR1 SGHNT and CDR2 YENEEA. Between the trimmed V and J ends, which lost 4 bases and 8 bases, there was a span of 14 bases. CDR3: CASSSGLIPEAFF. The CDR3 DNA reads as TGTGCCAGCAGCTCGGGACTTATTCCAGAAGCTTTCTTT. Supplemented by reference TRBV11-3 and TRBJ1-1, the full variable domain reads EAGVVQSPRYKIIEKKQPVAFWCNPISGHNTLYWYLQNLGQGPELLIRYENEEAVDDSQLPKDRFSAERLKGVDSTLKIQPAELGDSAVYLCASSSGLIPEAFFGQGTRLTVV.

V is TRBV20-1 and J is TRBJ1-1; unclear D gene. Trimming shortened V by 0 bases and J by 8 bases, and 7 bases separated the two germline ends. Germline lookup yields CDR1 DFQATT and CDR2 SNEGSKA (reference sequence). The CDR3 totals 11 residues. CDR3 sequence: CSARDYGEAFF. The CDR3, as DNA: TGCAGTGCTAGAGATTATGGGGAAGCTTTCTTT.

The chain carries TRBV9 and TRBJ1-2; D is undetermined. The CDR3 length is 14 residues. Germline assignment: CDR1 SGDLS and CDR2 YYNGEE. Deletions cut 3 bases from V and 1 base from J, with 10 bases between. The chain's CDR3 is CASSARNYNYGYTF. The CDR3 coding sequence is TGTGCCAGCAGCGCTAGGAACTATAACTATGGCTACACCTTC.

The rearrangement links TRBV4-3 to TRBJ1-1; D is possibly TRBD1 (5 bases). The V end was cut by 3 bases, the J end by 4 bases, with 15 bases between. The V gene's germline CDR1 is LGHNA and CDR2 YSLEER. The CDR3 is made up of 15 amino acids. CDR3 sequence: CASSQLYRGSTEAFF. CDR3 bases: TGCGCCAGCAGCCAGCTATACCGGGGGTCCACTGAAGCTTTCTTT.

The V gene is TRBV5-1, the J gene TRBJ2-7; 8 positions match TRBD1. This CDR3 comprises 14 residues. The germline V gene encodes CDR1 SGHRS and CDR2 YFSETQ. V lost 3 bases to trimming and J lost 4 bases; unmatched junction nucleotides: 6. The CDR3 DNA reads as TGCGCCAGCAGCTCAGGGGGCTCGGGGTACGAGCAGTACTTC. This translates into CASSSGGSGYEQYF.

The V gene is TRBV19, the J gene TRBJ2-2; D is uncertain. V lost 2 bases and J 5 bases, leaving 15 bases between the germline ends. Germline values: CDR1 LNHDA, CDR2 SQIVND (reference sequence). The CDR3 contains 16 residues. The CDR3 DNA reads as TGTGCCAGTAGTATACCACCGGGCATGCCAACCGGGGAGCTGTTTTTT. Protein sequence: CASSIPPGMPTGELFF.

This clone was counted between two and nine times. The V and J genes are TRBV10-3 and TRBJ2-5, with D tentatively TRBD2 (6 bases). The CDR3 runs 17 residues. V was shortened by 0 bases and J by 4 bases, with 18 bases between the two germline ends. Germline V gene lookup returns CDR1 ENHRY and CDR2 SYGVKD. The CDR3 reads CAISESGGPQRGETQYF. Written as DNA, the CDR3 is TGTGCCATCAGTGAGTCGGGAGGCCCCCAACGGGGAGAGACCCAGTACTTC.